These T cell receptor beta chains were read from a single sample in a study of glioma-infiltrating T cells. MiXCR, run by TCRdb on the multiplex PCR reads, gives a single entry per CDR3 protein. Among about 400,000 distinct CDR3 sequences listed, approximately 42% were seen once. Sample: glioma tissue, nonneoplastic brain tissue, or PBMCs (not recorded which). The receptors were gathered from a human donor with low-grade glioma or glioblastoma, undergoing nonglioma brain surgery, or in good health (not recorded which). The CDR3 runs from the conserved cysteine through the conserved F or W. Each record gives: V gene, D gene, J gene, clone size, CDR3 DNA, CDR3 protein. D genes are given only for firm matches. Some rows have no size entry. The others give once, few or many, or a class for an expanded clone.

TRBV7-9	-	TRBJ2-3	-	TGTGCCAGCAGCCCCAATCTGGCAGGGGCTTCCGATACGCAGTATTTT	CASSPNLAGASDTQYF
TRBV4-1	-	TRBJ1-5	-	TGCGCCAGCAGCCAAGTGGAGGATAGCAATCAGCCCCAGCATTTT	CASSQVEDSNQPQHF
TRBV14	-	TRBJ2-7	few	TGTGCCAGCAGCCAAGGGAGGACTCCCCCCTACGAGCAGTACTTC	CASSQGRTPPYEQYF
TRBV28	-	TRBJ2-1	few	TGTGCCAGCAGACAGGGTCCCCCGTACAATGAGCAGTTCTTC	CASRQGPPYNEQFF
TRBV7-2	-	TRBJ2-3	many	TGTGCCAGCAGTCCCGGGACGCTAAGCACAGATACGCAGTATTTT	CASSPGTLSTDTQYF
TRBV20-1	TRBD1	TRBJ2-7	-	TGCAGTGTTTCCCAGGGGGCCAACGAGCAGTACTTC	CSVSQGANEQYF
TRBV27	-	TRBJ2-5	-	TGTGCCAGCAGTTTCGGGCTTCCGGCAGTCTCTCGCCAAGAGACCCAGTACTTC	CASSFGLPAVSRQETQYF
TRBV28	-	TRBJ2-7	-	TGTGCCAGCACCTCCGACAGAACTCCTTACGAGCAGTACTTC	CASTSDRTPYEQYF
TRBV7-8	-	TRBJ1-4	-	TGTGCCAGCGGAGGGACACCCCGTGGGGAAGAACTGTTTTTT	CASGGTPRGEELFF
TRBV19	TRBD1	TRBJ1-5	few	TGTGCCAGTAGTGGCCACTTGGGACAGGGCAGGGATCAGCCCCAGCATTTT	CASSGHLGQGRDQPQHF
TRBV28	-	TRBJ1-2	-	TGTGCCAGCAGTTCCCAGGGTGGGGTGCAGGCCTATGGCTACACCTTC	CASSSQGGVQAYGYTF
TRBV27	-	TRBJ2-7	-	TGTGCCAGCAGTTTACTCGGGTTCGCTTCAACCTACGAGCAGTACTTC	CASSLLGFASTYEQYF
TRBV28	-	TRBJ2-3	many	TGTGCCAGCAGTTTAACATCCCTGATGGATACGCAGTATTTT	CASSLTSLMDTQYF
TRBV28	TRBD2	TRBJ2-7	few	TGTGCCAGCAGTCCTACACTAGCGGACTACGAGCAGTACTTC	CASSPTLADYEQYF
TRBV4-1	TRBD2	TRBJ2-7	few	TGCGCCAGCAGCCAAGCTTGGGGGGAGCGGGAGACCTACGAGCAGTACTTC	CASSQAWGERETYEQYF
TRBV11-2	TRBD1	TRBJ2-3	-	TGTGCCAGCAGCTTAGATCTCGGGGGGACAGGGTTTAAAGATACGCAGTATTTT	CASSLDLGGTGFKDTQYF
TRBV4-2	TRBD1	TRBJ2-1	-	TGTGCCAGCAGCTCACGTCGGACAGGGGGCTGGGATGAGCAGTTCTTC	CASSSRRTGGWDEQFF
TRBV6-6	-	TRBJ2-7	-	TGTGCCATCACCGCCTTCCTCAGGGGGGGTACCTACGAGCAGTACTTC	CAITAFLRGGTYEQYF
TRBV7-2	-	TRBJ2-7	many	TGTGCCAGCACGACGACCCCCTACGAGCAGTACTTC	CASTTTPYEQYF
TRBV28	TRBD1	TRBJ1-2	-	TGTGCCAGCCGTCACAGGGGGCGCAACTATGGCTACACCTTC	CASRHRGRNYGYTF
TRBV28	TRBD1	TRBJ2-3	-	TGTGCCAGCAGTACCCGGACAGGGCCCCGCACAGATACGCAGTATTTT	CASSTRTGPRTDTQYF
TRBV3-1	-	TRBJ2-7	few	TGTGCCAGCAGCCCCTTTGTGACCGCCGTCTACGAGCAGTACTTC	CASSPFVTAVYEQYF